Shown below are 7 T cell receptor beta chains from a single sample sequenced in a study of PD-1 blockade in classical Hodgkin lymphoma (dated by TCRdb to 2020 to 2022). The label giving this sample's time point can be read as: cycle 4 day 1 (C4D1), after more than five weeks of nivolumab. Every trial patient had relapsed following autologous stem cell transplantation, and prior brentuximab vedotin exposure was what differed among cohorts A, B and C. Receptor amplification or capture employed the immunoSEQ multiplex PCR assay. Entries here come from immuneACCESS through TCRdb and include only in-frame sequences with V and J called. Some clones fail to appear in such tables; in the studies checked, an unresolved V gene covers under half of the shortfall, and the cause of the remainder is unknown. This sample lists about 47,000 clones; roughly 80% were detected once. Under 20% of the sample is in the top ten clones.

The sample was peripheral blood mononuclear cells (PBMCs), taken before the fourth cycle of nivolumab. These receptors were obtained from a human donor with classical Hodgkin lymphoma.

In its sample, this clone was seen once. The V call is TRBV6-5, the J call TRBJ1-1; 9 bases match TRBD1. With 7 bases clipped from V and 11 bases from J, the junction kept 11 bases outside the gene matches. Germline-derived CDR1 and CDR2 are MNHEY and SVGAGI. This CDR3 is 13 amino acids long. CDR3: CASTPGQGLGAFF. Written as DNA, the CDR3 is TGTGCCAGCACCCCGGGACAGGGCTTGGGGGCTTTCTTT.

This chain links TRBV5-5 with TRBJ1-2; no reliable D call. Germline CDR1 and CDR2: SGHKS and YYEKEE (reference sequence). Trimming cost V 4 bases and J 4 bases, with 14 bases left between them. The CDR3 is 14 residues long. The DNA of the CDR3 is TGTGCCAGCAGCACGGCGGCTGGGAGCTATGGCTACACCTTC. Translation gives CASSTAAGSYGYTF.

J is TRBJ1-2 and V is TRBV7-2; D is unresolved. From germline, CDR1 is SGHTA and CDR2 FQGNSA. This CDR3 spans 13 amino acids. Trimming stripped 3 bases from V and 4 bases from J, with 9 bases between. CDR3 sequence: CASSFRTSYGYTF. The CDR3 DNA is TGTGCCAGCAGCTTTAGGACGTCCTATGGCTACACCTTC. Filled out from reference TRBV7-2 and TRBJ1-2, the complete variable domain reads GAGVSQSPSNKVTEKGKDVELRCDPISGHTALYWYRQSLGQGLEFLIYFQGNSAPDKSGLPSDRFSAERTGGSVSTLTIQRTQQEDSAVYLCASSFRTSYGYTFGSGTRLTVV.

CDR3 sequence: CASSQLQGSNEKLFF. For the CDR3, the DNA is TGCGCCAGCAGCCAATTACAGGGGTCTAATGAAAAACTGTTTTTT. The rearrangement joins TRBV4-1 to TRBJ1-4, with 7 positions matching TRBD1. Germline V gene sequence: CDR1 MGHRA, CDR2 YSYEKL. Trimming took 2 bases from V and 3 from J; bases not matched to a gene: 3. There are 15 residues in the CDR3.

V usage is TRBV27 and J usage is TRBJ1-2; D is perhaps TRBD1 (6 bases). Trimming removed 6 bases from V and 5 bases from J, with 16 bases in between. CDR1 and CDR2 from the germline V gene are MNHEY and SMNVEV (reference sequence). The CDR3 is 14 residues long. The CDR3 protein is CASRPGEGFYGYTF. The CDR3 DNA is TGTGCCAGCAGGCCAGGGGAGGGCTTTTATGGCTACACCTTC.

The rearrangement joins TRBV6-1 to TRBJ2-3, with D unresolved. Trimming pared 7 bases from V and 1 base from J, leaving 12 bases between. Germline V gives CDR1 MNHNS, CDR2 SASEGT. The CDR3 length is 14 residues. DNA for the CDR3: TGTGCCAGCACCCTTCTTACAGGCACAGATACGCAGTATTTT. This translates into CASTLLTGTDTQYF.

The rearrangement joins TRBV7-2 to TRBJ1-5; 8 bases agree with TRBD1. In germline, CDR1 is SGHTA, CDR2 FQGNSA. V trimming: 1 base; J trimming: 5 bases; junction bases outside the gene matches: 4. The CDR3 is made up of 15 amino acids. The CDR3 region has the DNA TGTGCCAGCAGCTTAGACAGGGGGGGCCATCAGCCCCAGCATTTT. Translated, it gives CASSLDRGGHQPQHF.